The text below deals with one T cell receptor beta chain. Its antigen specificity is not known. Base qualities were left out, and no much larger clone turns up one base away. The library was obtained by the immunoSEQ multiplex PCR assay. The study's processing was this. A statistical classification framework was developed to diagnose cytomegalovirus status using the catalog of TCR beta chain sequences. What TCRdb holds here is the immuneACCESS table cut down to in-frame rearrangements. Part of the clones is not present; checked against another copy, under half of the missing clones reflect an unresolved V gene, and the others are unexplained. V and J calls and clone size come straight from that table; D and trimming were deduced from the DNA. In all, the sample holds 100,000 to 150,000 clones, and 70% to 90% of those were seen once. The ten largest clonotypes hold about 2.1% of the sample. Donors formed part of the validation cohort, which comprised over a hundred subjects and was distinct from the first cohort of some 700 subjects.

This sample stems from a study of cytomegalovirus exposure and HLA in healthy donors listed by TCRdb under 2017. About the study as a whole: A later analysis indicated that the 120 or so validation repertoires were generated on the platform also employed for the 670 or so repertoires of the first cohort. The study aimed to test whether signatures of past pathogen exposure could be identified by cataloging public T cell receptors. High-throughput TCR immunosequencing, statistical association of individual TCRs with disease status, and machine learning were combined to predict cytomegalovirus infection status. In addition to the first cohort of roughly 670 subjects, a separate validation cohort of some 120 different subjects was used.

The study at large found these results: A later analysis had no HLA typing for the validation cohort, so co-occurrence there was scored across all 130 or so repertoires. In a later analysis, TCRs clustered in the first cohort were found to also tend to co-occur in the approximately 120 validation repertoires, with 90% to 95% of cluster scores above 0. In vitro tests confirmed that a few of the cytomegalovirus-associated TCR beta chains recognize cytomegalovirus antigens. Most TCR sequences were observed very rarely across donors, whereas some public TCRs were present in many individuals. The classifier was reported to diagnose cytomegalovirus status with high specificity and sensitivity in both the original cohort and the validation cohort. In the study, some 160 TCR beta chains were listed as associated with cytomegalovirus. According to the authors, the approach could potentially be generalized to other disease states and immunological phenotypes.

For CDR1 and CDR2, the germline V gene lists MNHNS and SASEGT. From the cysteine up to the phenylalanine, the CDR3 has a length of 14 residues. Here the CDR3 DNA is all that survives: 42 bases in frame from base 1. V is shortened by 3 bases, J by 4 bases, and the region joining them spans 12 bases. The sample was PBMCs. The receptor comes from a woman aged 18 to 35 in good health and CMV-seronegative. The V gene is TRBV6-1 and the J gene is TRBJ1-2, and possibly TRBD1, on 6 matching bases. CDR3 loop: CASSDETGGYGYTF. Here is the DNA: TGTGCCAGCAGTGATGAGACAGGCGGCTATGGCTACACCTTC.